This T cell receptor beta chain was sequenced in a study of T cells in Graves' hyperthyroidism and ophthalmopathy. Whole-study context: Upon initial diagnosis and before any treatment, peripheral blood was collected.

The CDR3 is 14 amino acids. Germline CDR1 DFQATT, CDR2 SNEGSKA (reference sequence). V was trimmed by 6 bases and J by 3 bases, leaving 17 bases between them. RNA transcripts served as the template for amplifying TCR beta CDR3 regions. The TCR CDR3 was amplified in a first-round RT-PCR using the HTBI primer set. TCRdb processed the multiplex PCR reads anew with MiXCR; each CDR3 protein has one entry. Of some 370,000 distinct CDR3 sequences in the sample, about a sixth were seen once. The V call is TRBV20-1, the J call TRBJ1-1; D may be TRBD1 (6 bases). The origin of this receptor is a young woman with Graves' hyperthyroidism that later progressed to Graves' ophthalmopathy. The sequenced sample consisted of blood. CDR3 sequence (DNA): TGCAGTGCGACGGACAGTTATTTAGACACTGAAGCTTTCTTT. Protein sequence: CSATDSYLDTEAFF.